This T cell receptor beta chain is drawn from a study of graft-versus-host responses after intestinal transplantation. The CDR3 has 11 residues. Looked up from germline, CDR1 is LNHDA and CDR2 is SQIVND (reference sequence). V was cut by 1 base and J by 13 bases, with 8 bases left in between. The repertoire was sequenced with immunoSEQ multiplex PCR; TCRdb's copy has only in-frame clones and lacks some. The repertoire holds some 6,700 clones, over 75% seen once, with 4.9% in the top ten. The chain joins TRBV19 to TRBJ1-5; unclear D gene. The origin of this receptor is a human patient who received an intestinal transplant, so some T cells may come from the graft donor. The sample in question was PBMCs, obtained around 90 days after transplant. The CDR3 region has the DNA TGTGCCAGTAGTATAGGGACTCAACAGCATTTT. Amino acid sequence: CASSIGTQQHF. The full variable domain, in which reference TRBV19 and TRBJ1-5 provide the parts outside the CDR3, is DGGITQSPKYLFRKEGQNVTLSCEQNLNHDAMYWYRQDPGQGLRLIYYSQIVNDFQKGDIAEGYSVSREKKESFPLTVTSAQKNPTAFYLCASSIGTQQHFGDGTRLSIL.